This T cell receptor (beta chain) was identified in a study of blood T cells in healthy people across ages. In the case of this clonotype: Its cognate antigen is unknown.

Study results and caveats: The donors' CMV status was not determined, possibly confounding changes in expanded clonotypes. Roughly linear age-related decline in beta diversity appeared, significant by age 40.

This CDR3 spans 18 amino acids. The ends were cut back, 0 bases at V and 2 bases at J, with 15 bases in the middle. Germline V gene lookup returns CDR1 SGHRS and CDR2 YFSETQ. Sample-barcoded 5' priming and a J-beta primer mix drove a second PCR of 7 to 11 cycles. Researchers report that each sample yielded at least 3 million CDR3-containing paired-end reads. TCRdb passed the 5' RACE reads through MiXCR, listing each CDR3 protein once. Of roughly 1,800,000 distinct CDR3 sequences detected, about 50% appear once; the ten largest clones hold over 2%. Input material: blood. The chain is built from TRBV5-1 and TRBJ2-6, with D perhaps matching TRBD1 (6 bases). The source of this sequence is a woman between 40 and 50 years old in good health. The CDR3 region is CASSLAGLNRAGANVLTF. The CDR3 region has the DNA TGCGCCAGCAGCTTGGCTGGTCTTAACAGGGCTGGGGCCAACGTCCTGACTTTC.